This passage covers 3 T cell receptor beta chains from one sample sequenced in a study of blood T cells in healthy people across ages. With a J-beta primer mix and a sample-barcoded 5' primer, a second PCR ran about 6 to 11 cycles. TCRdb re-called the 5' RACE reads with MiXCR, one entry per CDR3 protein. This sample carries about 1.8 million distinct CDR3 sequences, around 50% of them seen once, and the ten largest clones take less than 2.5%. The sample taken for sequencing was blood. All receptors come from a woman between 40 and 55 years old in good health.

The rearrangement links TRBV29-1 to TRBJ1-2, with D perhaps matching TRBD1 (6 bases). Germline assignment: CDR1 SQVTM and CDR2 ANQGSEA. This CDR3 spans 13 amino acids. The V end was cut by 4 bases, the J end by 3 bases, with 12 bases between. The CDR3 protein is CSVAGEGDYGYTF. Written as DNA, the CDR3 is TGCAGCGTTGCAGGGGAGGGGGACTATGGCTACACCTTC. The whole variable domain, filled in from reference TRBV29-1 and TRBJ1-2, reads SAVISQKPSRDICQRGTSLTIQCQVDSQVTMMFWYRQQPGQSLTLIATANQGSEATYESGFVIDKFPISRPNLTFSTLTVSNMSPEDSSIYLCSVAGEGDYGYTFGSGTRLTVV.

The rearrangement uses TRBV27 and TRBJ1-2; D not resolved. Germline assignment: CDR1 MNHEY and CDR2 SMNVEV (reference sequence). Trimming left V 3 bases short and J 0 bases short, with 11 bases between. The CDR3 has 15 amino acids. The CDR3 sequence is CASSLFGPTNYGYTF. DNA for the CDR3: TGTGCCAGCAGTTTGTTCGGGCCTACTAACTATGGCTACACCTTC.

The chain has TRBV13 and TRBJ2-3; tentative D call: TRBD2 (7 bases). Germline V gene lookup returns CDR1 PRHDT and CDR2 FYEKMQ (reference sequence). Trimming took off 5 bases at V and 3 bases at J, with 18 bases between the two ends. The CDR3 has 16 residues. CDR3 DNA sequence: TGTGCCAGCAGCCCCCCCCGGGGGGCCTTGACAGATACGCAGTATTTT. It codes for CASSPPRGALTDTQYF.